Listed here are 16 T cell receptor beta chains from one sample, sequenced in a study of shared clonotypes between healthy human individuals. Generated by immunoSEQ multiplex PCR, the TCRdb table keeps only in-frame clones and is missing some. The table records approximately 500,000 clones, 90% to 97% of them present only once. The sequencing input was naive CD4+ T cells sorted from blood. Subset noted: CD45RA+ positively selected. These receptors were obtained from a woman younger than 45 in good health.

V usage is TRBV5-1 and J usage is TRBJ2-5; possibly TRBD1 or TRBD2 for D (5 bases each). CDR3 length equals 14 residues. The germline V and J ends were trimmed by 3 bases and 1 base, with 10 bases remaining between them. The germline CDR1 and CDR2 sequences are SGHRS and YFSETQ. CDR3 in amino acids: CASSSSGTQETQYF. CDR3 sequence (DNA): TGCGCCAGCAGCTCCTCCGGGACCCAAGAGACCCAGTACTTC.

V usage is TRBV10-3 and J usage is TRBJ1-2; D remains ambiguous. Germline loops: CDR1 ENHRY, CDR2 SYGVKD. The CDR3 has 13 residues. Trimming shortened V by 0 bases and J by 5 bases, and 7 bases separated the two germline ends. CDR3 loop: CAISESAGYGYTF. The CDR3 coding sequence is TGTGCCATCAGTGAGTCTGCTGGGTATGGCTACACCTTC.

This clone was counted once. The genes are TRBV27 and TRBJ1-1; TRBD1 matches 11 bases. The length of the CDR3 is 16 residues. Germline V lookup: CDR1 MNHEY, CDR2 SMNVEV (reference sequence). Germline trimming cut 5 bases from V and 1 base from J; bases unmatched to any gene: 6. CDR3 loop: CASSADRGRGNTEAFF. CDR3 bases: TGTGCCAGCAGTGCGGACAGGGGGCGAGGGAACACTGAAGCTTTCTTT.

The chain joins TRBV13 to TRBJ2-1, with a weak D call TRBD1 (6 bases). V was trimmed by 3 bases and J by 3 bases, leaving 12 bases between them. Germline V gene sequence: CDR1 PRHDT, CDR2 FYEKMQ (reference sequence). This CDR3 spans 15 amino acids. In DNA form, the CDR3 reads TGTGCCAGCAGCTTTGAGCAGGGGCGCTACAATGAGCAGTTCTTC. This translates into CASSFEQGRYNEQFF.

This rearrangement joins TRBV6-5 to TRBJ2-3; 7 bases line up with TRBD2. CDR1 and CDR2 from the germline V gene are MNHEY and SVGAGI. The CDR3 runs 16 residues. Trimming removed 3 bases from V and 4 bases from J; junction bases left unmatched: 10. The CDR3 coding sequence is TGTGCCAGCAGTTATAGTGCGGGAGTTGCGTCAGATACGCAGTATTTT. This gives the protein CASSYSAGVASDTQYF.

The V call is TRBV19, the J call TRBJ2-1, with 12 bases matching TRBD2. The CDR3 extends over 16 amino acids. V shed 5 bases, J shed 5 bases, and the junction held 7 bases outside the gene matches. Germline V gene lookup returns CDR1 LNHDA and CDR2 SQIVND (reference sequence). The CDR3 region has the DNA TGTGCCAGTAGTGGAAAACTAGCGGGAGGACACAATGAGCAGTTCTTC. Translated: CASSGKLAGGHNEQFF.

This clone was picked up one time. This rearrangement joins TRBV18 to TRBJ2-5; the D gene is possibly TRBD2 (6 bases). Trimming shortened V by 5 bases and J by 2 bases, and 15 bases separated the two germline ends. In germline, CDR1 is KGHSH, CDR2 LQKENI. This CDR3 is built from 15 residues. The CDR3 loop is CASSLRTNTQETQYF. In nucleotides, the CDR3 is TGTGCCAGCTCATTAAGGACTAACACACAAGAGACCCAGTACTTC.

The CDR3 region is CASSMRTSSSYNEQFF. In nucleotides, the CDR3 is TGTGCCAGTAGTATGAGGACTTCATCCTCCTACAATGAGCAGTTCTTC. This chain connects TRBV19 to TRBJ2-1, with a weak D call TRBD2 (5 bases). This CDR3 region has 16 residues. Germline CDR1 LNHDA, CDR2 SQIVND (reference sequence). V was pared by 3 bases and J by 0 bases, with 12 bases between.

This clone appeared a single time. This chain connects TRBV7-9 to TRBJ2-7; D is possibly TRBD1 (5 bases). Germline V gene data show CDR1 as SEHNR and CDR2 as FQNEAQ (reference sequence). CDR3 length: 17 residues. The V and J ends lost 2 bases and 0 bases respectively, with 17 bases between them. The CDR3 reads CASSLLRDSFLSYEQYF. CDR3 in DNA: TGTGCCAGCAGCTTATTAAGAGACAGTTTTCTCTCCTACGAGCAGTACTTC.

This chain uses TRBV6-5 with TRBJ2-2; D uncertain. Looked up from germline, CDR1 is MNHEY and CDR2 is SVGAGI. This CDR3 comprises 15 residues. V was trimmed by 0 bases and J by 1 base, leaving 6 bases between them. In nucleotides, the CDR3 is TGTGCCAGCAGTTACTCTACAATGAACACCGGGGAGCTGTTTTTT. Residues: CASSYSTMNTGELFF.

This sequence joins TRBV13 and TRBJ1-1; 9 bases line up with TRBD1. The CDR3 runs to 14 residues. The V gene end was trimmed by 4 bases and the J gene end by 8 bases; junction bases not matched to a gene: 8. From germline, CDR1 is PRHDT and CDR2 FYEKMQ (reference sequence). As DNA, the CDR3 is TGTGCCAGCAGCTACAGGGGGCGCGGGTCGGAAGCTTTCTTT. Residues: CASSYRGRGSEAFF. Filled out from reference TRBV13 and TRBJ1-1, the complete variable domain reads AAGVIQSPRHLIKEKRETATLKCYPIPRHDTVYWYQQGPGQDPQFLISFYEKMQSDKGSIPDRFSAQQFSDYHSELNMSSLELGDSALYFCASSYRGRGSEAFFGQGTRLTVV.

This chain joins TRBV5-8 and TRBJ2-2, with 8 positions matching TRBD2. Germline-derived CDR1 and CDR2 are SGHTS and YDEGEE. V lost 0 bases and J lost 1; bases outside the gene matches: 5. There are 17 residues in the CDR3. The CDR3 DNA reads TGTGCCAGCAGCTTGGCCGGGGGGGGTCTGAACACCGGGGAGCTGTTTTTT. Encoded protein: CASSLAGGGLNTGELFF.

The rearrangement joins TRBV2 to TRBJ2-3; TRBD2 might be the D (6 bases). The germline V gene encodes CDR1 SNHLY and CDR2 FYNNEI. V was trimmed by 6 bases and J by 0 bases, leaving 13 bases between them. This CDR3 spans 15 amino acids. CDR3 sequence (DNA): TGTGCCAGCAGCACGGGAGTTCTTAGCACAGATACGCAGTATTTT. It codes for CASSTGVLSTDTQYF.

This sequence joins TRBV4-2 and TRBJ2-7; D is possibly TRBD1 or TRBD2 (5 bases each). This CDR3 has 19 residues. The V gene lost 0 bases and the J gene lost 0 bases, with 21 bases spanning the gap. The germline gives CDR1 LGHNA, CDR2 YNFKEQ. CDR3 region: CASSQDTFWVGESSYEQYF. In nucleotides, the CDR3 is TGTGCCAGCAGCCAAGATACCTTTTGGGTGGGGGAAAGCTCCTACGAGCAGTACTTC.

J is TRBJ2-1 and V is TRBV5-1; 9 bases line up with TRBD2. The CDR3 sequence is 17 residues long. CDR1 is SGHRS, CDR2 YFSETQ, per germline. V was clipped by 0 bases and J by 2 bases; unmatched bases: 6. The CDR3 loop reads CASSLGTSGFTYNEQFF. CDR3 nucleotides: TGCGCCAGCAGCTTGGGTACTAGCGGGTTTACCTACAATGAGCAGTTCTTC.

The chain couples TRBV18 to TRBJ1-2, with 9 bases matching TRBD1. Per germline, CDR1 KGHSH and CDR2 LQKENI. V lost 1 base, J lost 5 bases, and 8 bases stayed unmatched. The CDR3 length is 16 residues. In DNA form, the CDR3 reads TGTGCCAGCTCACCACTGGGACAGGGCCGTTGGTATGGCTACACCTTC. Protein product: CASSPLGQGRWYGYTF.